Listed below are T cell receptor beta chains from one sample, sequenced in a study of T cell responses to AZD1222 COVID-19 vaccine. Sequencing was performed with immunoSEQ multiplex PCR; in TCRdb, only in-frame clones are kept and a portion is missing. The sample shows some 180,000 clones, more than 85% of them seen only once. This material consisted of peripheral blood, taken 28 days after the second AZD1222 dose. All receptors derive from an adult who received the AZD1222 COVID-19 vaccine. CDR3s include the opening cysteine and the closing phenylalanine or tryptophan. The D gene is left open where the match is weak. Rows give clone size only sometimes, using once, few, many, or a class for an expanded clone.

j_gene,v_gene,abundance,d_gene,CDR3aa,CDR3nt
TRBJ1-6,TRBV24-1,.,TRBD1,CATRSPGQGVVRGSPLHF,TGTGCCACCAGATCACCGGGACAGGGGGTTGTCAGGGGTTCACCCCTCCACTTT
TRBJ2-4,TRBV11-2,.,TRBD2,CARDQRGLAGKNIQYF,TGTGCCAGGGACCAGCGGGGACTAGCGGGGAAAAACATTCAGTACTTC
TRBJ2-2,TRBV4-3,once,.,CASSQEIGETGELFF,TGCGCCAGCAGCCAAGAAATCGGGGAGACCGGGGAGCTGTTTTTT
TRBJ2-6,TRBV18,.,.,CASSPPGAGANVLTF,TGTGCCAGCTCACCCCCAGGGGCTGGGGCCAACGTCCTGACTTTC
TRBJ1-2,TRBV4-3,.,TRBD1,CASSQDPPTGEDYGYTF,TGCGCCAGCAGCCAAGATCCGCCTACAGGGGAGGACTATGGCTACACCTTC
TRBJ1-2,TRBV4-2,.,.,CASSREDRNYGYTF,TGTGCCAGCAGCCGAGAGGACAGAAACTATGGCTACACCTTC
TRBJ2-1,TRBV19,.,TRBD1,CASSTDRGQGNEQFF,TGTGCCAGTAGTACGGACAGGGGGCAAGGTAATGAGCAGTTCTTC
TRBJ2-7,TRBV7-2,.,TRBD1,CASSSRQGGSSYEQYF,TGTGCCAGCAGCAGCCGACAGGGGGGATCCTCCTACGAGCAGTACTTC
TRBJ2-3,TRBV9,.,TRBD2,CASSPWTSGTDTQYF,TGTGCCAGCAGCCCCTGGACTAGCGGCACAGATACGCAGTATTTT
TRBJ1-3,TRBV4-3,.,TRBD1,CASSQDPSGGGTGNTIYF,TGCGCCAGCAGCCAAGATCCTAGTGGAGGGGGCACTGGAAACACCATATATTTT
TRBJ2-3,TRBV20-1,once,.,CSASDGSTDTQYF,TGCAGTGCTAGTGACGGAAGCACAGATACGCAGTATTTT
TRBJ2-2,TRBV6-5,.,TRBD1,CASSYETGLSTGELFF,TGTGCCAGCAGTTACGAGACAGGGCTTTCCACCGGGGAGCTGTTTTTT
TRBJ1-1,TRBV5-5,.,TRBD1,CASSLSPRRQGRAEAFF,TGTGCCAGCAGCCTGTCCCCCAGAAGACAGGGTCGGGCTGAAGCTTTCTTT
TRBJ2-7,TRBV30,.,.,CAWSVVVGDEQYF,TGTGCCTGGAGTGTAGTGGTAGGCGATGAGCAGTACTTC
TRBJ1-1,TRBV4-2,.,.,CASSQAGHRSTEAFF,TGTGCCAGCAGCCAAGCAGGGCACAGAAGCACTGAAGCTTTCTTT
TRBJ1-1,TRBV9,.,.,CASSPRTLRNEAFF,TGTGCCAGCAGCCCACGGACACTGCGGAATGAAGCTTTCTTT
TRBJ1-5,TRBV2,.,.,CASTGQLYQPQHF,TGTGCCAGCACCGGACAGCTCTATCAGCCCCAGCATTTT
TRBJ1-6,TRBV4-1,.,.,CASSPWTDPNSPLHF,TGCGCCAGCAGCCCTTGGACGGATCCTAATTCACCCCTCCACTTT
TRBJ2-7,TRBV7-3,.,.,CASSLTSGYEQYF,TGTGCCAGCAGCTTAACCTCAGGCTACGAGCAGTACTTC
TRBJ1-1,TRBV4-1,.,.,CASSQTYAGTVNTEAFF,TGCGCCAGCAGCCAAACTTACGCCGGGACGGTGAACACTGAAGCTTTCTTT
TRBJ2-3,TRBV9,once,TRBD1,CASSVRGDRGKDTQYF,TGTGCCAGCAGCGTAAGGGGGGACAGGGGGAAAGATACGCAGTATTTT
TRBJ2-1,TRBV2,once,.,CASSEQGGYNEQFF,TGTGCCAGCAGTGAACAGGGTGGGTACAATGAGCAGTTCTTC
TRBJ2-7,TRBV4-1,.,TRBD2,CASSQDRVGRAVGPYEQYF,TGCGCCAGCAGCCAAGATCGGGTCGGGAGGGCGGTGGGCCCCTACGAGCAGTACTTC
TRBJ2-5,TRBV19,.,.,CASTRSEGFETQYF,TGTGCCAGTACTCGATCGGAGGGGTTCGAGACCCAGTACTTC
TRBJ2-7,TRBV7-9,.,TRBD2,CASSLPLTSMRGYEQYF,TGTGCCAGCAGCCTGCCCTTGACTAGCATGAGAGGATACGAGCAGTACTTC
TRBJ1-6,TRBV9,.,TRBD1,CASSVSRDSINSPLHF,TGTGCCAGCAGCGTATCTCGGGACAGCATTAATTCACCCCTCCACTTT
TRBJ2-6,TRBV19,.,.,CASSPRTYSGANVLTF,TGTGCCAGTAGTCCAAGGACTTACTCTGGGGCCAACGTCCTGACTTTC
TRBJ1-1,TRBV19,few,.,CASSSGRGGTEAFF,TGTGCCAGTAGTAGTGGACGGGGGGGCACTGAAGCTTTCTTT
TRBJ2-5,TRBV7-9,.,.,CASSLGSLRETQYF,TGTGCCAGCAGCTTGGGATCCCTCCGGGAGACCCAGTACTTC